Listed here are 8 T cell receptor beta chains from one sample, sequenced in a study of blood T cell repertoires in COVID-19. The method was immunoSEQ multiplex PCR; TCRdb's version includes in-frame clones alone and lacks a portion of them. The table records approximately 30,000 clones, around 73% of them present only once. Sequenced material: peripheral blood. The source is a woman aged 60-75 years with acute or convalescent COVID-19.

This clone was counted a single time. This chain uses TRBV29-1 with TRBJ2-7; 8 bases align to TRBD1. J was trimmed by 2 bases and V by 3 bases; bases with no gene match: 3. This CDR3 has 13 residues. The V gene's germline CDR1 is SQVTM and CDR2 ANQGSEA. The chain's CDR3 is CSVDLQGAYEQYF. In DNA, the CDR3 is TGCAGCGTTGATTTACAGGGGGCCTACGAGCAGTACTTC.

The rearrangement uses TRBV24-1 and TRBJ2-3; D unclear. The germline gives CDR1 KGHDR, CDR2 SFDVKD. Trimming cost V 4 bases and J 0 bases, with 7 bases left between them. CDR3 length equals 14 residues. The CDR3 region is CATSEGLSTDTQYF. The CDR3 DNA follows: TGTGCCACCAGTGAGGGCTTGAGCACAGATACGCAGTATTTT.

The chain employs TRBV12-3 or TRBV12-4 and TRBJ2-7; a possible D gene is TRBD1 (5 bases). Trimming shortened V by 7 bases and J by 1 base, and 11 bases separated the two germline ends. The CDR3 is made up of 13 amino acids. The CDR3 reads CASMSTESYEQYF. Written as DNA, the CDR3 is TGTGCCAGCATGTCGACAGAGTCCTACGAGCAGTACTTC.

This chain joins TRBV19 and TRBJ1-1; weak D call: TRBD1 (6 bases). V lost 5 bases and J 3 bases, leaving 16 bases between the germline ends. Germline loops: CDR1 LNHDA, CDR2 SQIVND (reference sequence). The CDR3 is 15 amino acids. The CDR3: CASSQSQGSYTEAFF. CDR3 coding DNA: TGTGCCAGTAGTCAGAGTCAGGGGTCTTACACTGAAGCTTTCTTT.

The chain recombines TRBV10-3 with TRBJ2-1, with D possibly being TRBD1 (6 bases). Germline CDR1 reads ENHRY; CDR2 reads SYGVKD. The V end was cut by 8 bases, the J end by 4 bases, with 6 bases between. CDR3 length: 11 amino acids. CDR3 sequence reads: CAIGTYNEQFF. In DNA, the CDR3 is TGTGCCATCGGGACATACAATGAGCAGTTCTTC.

V gene TRBV28 combines with J gene TRBJ1-6, with 9 positions matching TRBD1. CDR1 and CDR2 from the germline V gene are MDHEN and SYDVKM. After removal of 6 bases from V and 9 bases from J, the junction contained 12 bases not matched to a gene. This CDR3 contains 16 residues. For the CDR3, the DNA is TGTGCCAGCAGGCCCCCCGGGACAGGGAGAGGTTCACCCCTCCACTTT. This codes for CASRPPGTGRGSPLHF.

The chain carries TRBV11-2 and TRBJ1-1, with D hard to call. Trimming left V 5 bases short and J 5 bases short, with 12 bases between. Germline V gene lookup returns CDR1 SGHAT and CDR2 FQNNGV. This CDR3 comprises 13 residues. The CDR3 sequence is CASSLPQLTEAFF. CDR3 sequence (DNA): TGTGCCAGCAGCCTACCCCAATTAACTGAAGCTTTCTTT.

The chain joins TRBV7-3 to TRBJ1-1; 7 bases line up with TRBD1. This CDR3 is built from 13 residues. After removal of 5 bases from V and 10 bases from J, the junction contained 10 bases not matched to a gene. Germline CDR1 SGHTA, CDR2 FQGTGA. The CDR3 nucleotides are TGTGCCAGCAGCCCTGATAGGGGGCTGGGAGCTTTCTTT. Its translation: CASSPDRGLGAFF.